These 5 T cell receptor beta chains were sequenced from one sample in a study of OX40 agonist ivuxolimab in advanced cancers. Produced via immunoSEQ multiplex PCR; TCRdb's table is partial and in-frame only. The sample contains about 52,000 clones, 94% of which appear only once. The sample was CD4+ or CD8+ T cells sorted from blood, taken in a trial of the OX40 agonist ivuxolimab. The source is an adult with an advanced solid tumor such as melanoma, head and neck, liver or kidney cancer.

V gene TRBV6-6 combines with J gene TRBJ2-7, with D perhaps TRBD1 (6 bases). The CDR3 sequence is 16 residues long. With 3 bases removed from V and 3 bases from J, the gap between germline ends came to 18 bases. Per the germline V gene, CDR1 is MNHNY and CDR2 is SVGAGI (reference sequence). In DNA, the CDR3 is TGTGCCAGCAGTTATAGAGAGGGGGTTGCCCACTACGAGCAGTACTTC. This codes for CASSYREGVAHYEQYF.

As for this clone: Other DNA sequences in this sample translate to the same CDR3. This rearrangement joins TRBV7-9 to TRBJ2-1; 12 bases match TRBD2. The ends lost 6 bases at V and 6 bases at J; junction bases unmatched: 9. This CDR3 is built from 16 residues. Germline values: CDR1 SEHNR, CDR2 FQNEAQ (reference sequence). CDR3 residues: CASSLPGLAGSNEQFF. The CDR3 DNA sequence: TGTGCCAGCAGTTTACCTGGACTAGCGGGAAGCAATGAGCAGTTCTTC.

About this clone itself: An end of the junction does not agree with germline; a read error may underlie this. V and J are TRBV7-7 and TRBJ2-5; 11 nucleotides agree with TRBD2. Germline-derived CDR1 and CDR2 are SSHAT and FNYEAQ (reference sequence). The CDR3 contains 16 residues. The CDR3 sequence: CASSPLVAGGPKTQYF. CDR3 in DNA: TGTGCTAGCAGCCCACTGGTAGCGGGAGGGCCGAAGACCCAGTACTTC.

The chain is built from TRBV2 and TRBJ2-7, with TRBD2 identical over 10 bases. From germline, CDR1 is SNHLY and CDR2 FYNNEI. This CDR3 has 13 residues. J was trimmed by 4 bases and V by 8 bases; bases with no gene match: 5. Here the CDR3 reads CASLASGSYEQYF. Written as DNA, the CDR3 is TGTGCCAGCCTAGCTAGCGGGAGTTACGAGCAGTACTTC. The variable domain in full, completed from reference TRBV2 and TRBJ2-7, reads EPEVTQTPSHQVTQMGQEVILRCVPISNHLYFYWYRQILGQKVEFLVSFYNNEISEKSEIFDDQFSVERPDGSNFTLKIRSTKLEDSAMYFCASLASGSYEQYFGPGTRLTVT.

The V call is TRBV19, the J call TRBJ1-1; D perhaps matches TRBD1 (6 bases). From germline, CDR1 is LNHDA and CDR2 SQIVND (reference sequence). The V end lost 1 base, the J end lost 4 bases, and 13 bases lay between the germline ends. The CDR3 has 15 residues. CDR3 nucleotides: TGTGCCAGTAGTATAGGGCTCGGGGGGCTCACTGAAGCTTTCTTT. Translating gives CASSIGLGGLTEAFF.